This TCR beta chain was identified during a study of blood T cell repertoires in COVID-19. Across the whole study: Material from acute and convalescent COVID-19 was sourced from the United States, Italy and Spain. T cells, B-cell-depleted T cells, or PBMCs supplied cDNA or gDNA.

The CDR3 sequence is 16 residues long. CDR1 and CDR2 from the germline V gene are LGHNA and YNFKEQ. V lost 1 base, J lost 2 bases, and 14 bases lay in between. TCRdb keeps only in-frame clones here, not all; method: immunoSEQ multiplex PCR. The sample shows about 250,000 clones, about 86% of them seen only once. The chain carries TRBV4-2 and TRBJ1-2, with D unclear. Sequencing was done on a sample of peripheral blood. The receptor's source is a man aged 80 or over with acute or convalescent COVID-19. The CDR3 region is CASSQAAGRSNYGYTF. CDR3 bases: TGTGCCAGCAGCCAAGCCGCGGGGAGGTCGAACTATGGCTACACCTTC.